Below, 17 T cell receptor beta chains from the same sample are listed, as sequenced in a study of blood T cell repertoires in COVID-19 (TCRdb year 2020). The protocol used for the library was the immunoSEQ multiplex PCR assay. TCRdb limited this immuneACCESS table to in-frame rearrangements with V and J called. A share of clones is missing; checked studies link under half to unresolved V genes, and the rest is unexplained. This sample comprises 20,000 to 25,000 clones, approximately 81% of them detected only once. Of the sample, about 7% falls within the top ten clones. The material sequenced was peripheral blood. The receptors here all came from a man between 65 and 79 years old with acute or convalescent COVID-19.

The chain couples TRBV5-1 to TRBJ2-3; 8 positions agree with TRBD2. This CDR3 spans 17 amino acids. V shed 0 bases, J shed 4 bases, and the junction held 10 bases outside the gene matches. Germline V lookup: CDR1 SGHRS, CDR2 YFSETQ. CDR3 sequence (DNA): TGCGCCAGCAGCTTGGCCGTGGGGCGGGGGGCCGCAGATACGCAGTATTTT. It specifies CASSLAVGRGAADTQYF.

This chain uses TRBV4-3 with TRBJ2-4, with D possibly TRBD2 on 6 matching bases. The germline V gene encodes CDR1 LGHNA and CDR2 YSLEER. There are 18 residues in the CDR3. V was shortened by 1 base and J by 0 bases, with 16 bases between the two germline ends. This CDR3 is CASSQGWAGQLAKNIQYF. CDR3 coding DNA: TGCGCCAGCAGCCAAGGGTGGGCGGGGCAGCTAGCCAAAAACATTCAGTACTTC.

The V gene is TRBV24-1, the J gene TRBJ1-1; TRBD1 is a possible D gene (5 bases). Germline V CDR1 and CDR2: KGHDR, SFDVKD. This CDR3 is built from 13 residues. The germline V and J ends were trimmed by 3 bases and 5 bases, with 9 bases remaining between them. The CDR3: CATSDRGRTEAFF. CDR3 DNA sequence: TGTGCCACCAGTGATCGGGGGAGGACTGAAGCTTTCTTT.

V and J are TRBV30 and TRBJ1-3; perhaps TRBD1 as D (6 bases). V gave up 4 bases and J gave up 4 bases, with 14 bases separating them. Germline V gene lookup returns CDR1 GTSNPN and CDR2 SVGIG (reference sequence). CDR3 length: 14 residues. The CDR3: CAWKAGGGGNTIYF. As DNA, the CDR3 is TGTGCCTGGAAGGCCGGGGGGGGCGGAAACACCATATATTTT.

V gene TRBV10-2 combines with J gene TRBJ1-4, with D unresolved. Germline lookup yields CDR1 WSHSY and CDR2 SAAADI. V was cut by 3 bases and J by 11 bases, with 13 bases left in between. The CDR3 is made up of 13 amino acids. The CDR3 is CASSERNQNKLFF. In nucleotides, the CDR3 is TGCGCCAGCAGTGAACGCAACCAGAACAAACTGTTTTTT.

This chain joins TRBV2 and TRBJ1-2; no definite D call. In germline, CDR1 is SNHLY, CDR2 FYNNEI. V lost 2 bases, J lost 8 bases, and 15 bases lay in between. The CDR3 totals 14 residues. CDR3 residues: CASSERRVGSGYTF. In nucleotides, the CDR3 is TGTGCCAGCAGTGAACGGCGGGTTGGGAGCGGCTACACCTTC.

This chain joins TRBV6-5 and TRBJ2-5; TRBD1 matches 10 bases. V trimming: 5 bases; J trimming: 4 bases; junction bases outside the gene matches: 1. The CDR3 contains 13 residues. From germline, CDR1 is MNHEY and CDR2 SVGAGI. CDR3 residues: CASSRTGGETQYF. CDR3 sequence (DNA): TGTGCCAGCAGTCGGACAGGGGGAGAGACCCAGTACTTC.

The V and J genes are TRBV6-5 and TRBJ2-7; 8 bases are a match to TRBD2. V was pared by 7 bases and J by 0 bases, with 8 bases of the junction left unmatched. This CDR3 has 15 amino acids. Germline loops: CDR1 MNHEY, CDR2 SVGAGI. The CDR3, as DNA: TGTGCCAGCACCGCGAGCGGGGGCCTCTCCTACGAGCAGTACTTC. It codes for CASTASGGLSYEQYF.

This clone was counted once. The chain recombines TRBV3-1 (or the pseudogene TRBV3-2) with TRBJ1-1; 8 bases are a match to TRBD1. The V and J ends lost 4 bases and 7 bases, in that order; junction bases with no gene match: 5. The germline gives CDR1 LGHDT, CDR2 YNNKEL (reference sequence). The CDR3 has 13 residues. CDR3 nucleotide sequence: TGTGCCAGCAGCCTCAGGGGGCGGATTGAAGCTTTCTTT. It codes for CASSLRGRIEAFF.

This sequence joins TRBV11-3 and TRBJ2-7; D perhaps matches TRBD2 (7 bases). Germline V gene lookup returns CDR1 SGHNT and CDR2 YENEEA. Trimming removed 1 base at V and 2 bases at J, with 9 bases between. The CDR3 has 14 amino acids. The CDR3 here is CASSLGGGAYEQYF. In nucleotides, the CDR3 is TGTGCCAGCAGCTTAGGCGGGGGCGCCTACGAGCAGTACTTC. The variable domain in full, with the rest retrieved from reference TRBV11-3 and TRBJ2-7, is EAGVVQSPRYKIIEKKQPVAFWCNPISGHNTLYWYLQNLGQGPELLIRYENEEAVDDSQLPKDRFSAERLKGVDSTLKIQPAELGDSAVYLCASSLGGGAYEQYFGPGTRLTVT.

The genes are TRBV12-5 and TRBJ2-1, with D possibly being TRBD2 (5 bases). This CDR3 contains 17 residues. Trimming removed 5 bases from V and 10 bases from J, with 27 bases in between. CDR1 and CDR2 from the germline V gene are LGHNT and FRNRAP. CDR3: CASGPLYEASPNWEQFF. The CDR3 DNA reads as TGTGCTAGTGGTCCCCTTTACGAGGCTAGCCCTAATTGGGAGCAGTTCTTC.

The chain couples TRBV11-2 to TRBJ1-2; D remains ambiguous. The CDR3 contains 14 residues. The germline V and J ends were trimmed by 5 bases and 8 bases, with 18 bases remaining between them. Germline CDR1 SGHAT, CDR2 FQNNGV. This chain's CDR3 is CASSQNGDLGGYTF. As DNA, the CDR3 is TGTGCCAGCAGCCAGAATGGAGACCTAGGAGGCTACACCTTC.

CDR3 protein: CASSLTGSSYEQYF. CDR3 coding DNA: TGCGCCAGCAGCTTGACGGGGAGCTCCTACGAGCAGTACTTC. V is TRBV5-1 and J is TRBJ2-7; tentatively, D is TRBD2 (5 bases). V was cut by 1 base and J by 0 bases, with 8 bases left in between. The CDR3 length is 14 residues. The germline gives CDR1 SGHRS, CDR2 YFSETQ. Variable domain in full (rest from reference TRBV5-1 and TRBJ2-7): KAGVTQTPRYLIKTRGQQVTLSCSPISGHRSVSWYQQTPGQGLQFLFEYFSETQRNKGNFPGRFSGRQFSNSRSEMNVSTLELGDSALYLCASSLTGSSYEQYFGPGTRLTVT.

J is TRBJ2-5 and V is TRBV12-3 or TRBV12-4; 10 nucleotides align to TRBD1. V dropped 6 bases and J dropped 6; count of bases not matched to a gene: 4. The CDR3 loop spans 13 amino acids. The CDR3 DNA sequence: TGTGCCAGCAGGACAGGGGGCGCGAAGACCCAGTACTTC. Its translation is CASRTGGAKTQYF.

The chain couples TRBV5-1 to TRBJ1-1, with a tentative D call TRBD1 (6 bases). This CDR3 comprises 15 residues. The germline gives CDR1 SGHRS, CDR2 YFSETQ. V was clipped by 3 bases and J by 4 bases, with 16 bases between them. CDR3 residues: CASSSHRAEGTEAFF. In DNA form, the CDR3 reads TGCGCCAGCAGCTCACACAGGGCCGAAGGCACTGAAGCTTTCTTT. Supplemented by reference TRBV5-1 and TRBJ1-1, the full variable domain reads KAGVTQTPRYLIKTRGQQVTLSCSPISGHRSVSWYQQTPGQGLQFLFEYFSETQRNKGNFPGRFSGRQFSNSRSEMNVSTLELGDSALYLCASSSHRAEGTEAFFGQGTRLTVV.

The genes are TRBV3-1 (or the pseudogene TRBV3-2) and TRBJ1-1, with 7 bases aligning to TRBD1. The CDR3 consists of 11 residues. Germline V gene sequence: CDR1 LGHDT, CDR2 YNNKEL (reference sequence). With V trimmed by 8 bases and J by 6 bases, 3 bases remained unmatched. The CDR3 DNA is TGTGCCAGCGAGGGGGCGGCTGAAGCTTTCTTT. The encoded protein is CASEGAAEAFF.

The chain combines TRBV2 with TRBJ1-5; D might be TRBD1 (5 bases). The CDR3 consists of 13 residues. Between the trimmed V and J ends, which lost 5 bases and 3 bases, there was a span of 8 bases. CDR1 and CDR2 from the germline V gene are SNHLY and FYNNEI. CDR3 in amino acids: CASSRDYNQPQHF. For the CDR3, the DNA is TGTGCCAGCAGTCGGGACTACAATCAGCCCCAGCATTTT.